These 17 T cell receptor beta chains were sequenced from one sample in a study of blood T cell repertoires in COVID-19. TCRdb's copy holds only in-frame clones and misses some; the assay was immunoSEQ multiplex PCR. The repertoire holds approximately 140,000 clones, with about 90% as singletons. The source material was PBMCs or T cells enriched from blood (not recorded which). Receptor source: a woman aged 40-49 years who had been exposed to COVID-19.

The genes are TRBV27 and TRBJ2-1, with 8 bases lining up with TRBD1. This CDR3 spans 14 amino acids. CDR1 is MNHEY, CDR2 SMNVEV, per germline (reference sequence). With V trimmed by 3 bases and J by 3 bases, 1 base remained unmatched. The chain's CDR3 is CASSFTGGYNEQFF. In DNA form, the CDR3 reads TGTGCCAGCAGTTTTACAGGGGGCTACAATGAGCAGTTCTTC.

CDR3 sequence (DNA): TGTGCCAGCAGTTCGCGGACTAGCGGGTTGTACAATGAGCAGTTCTTC. Translated, it gives CASSSRTSGLYNEQFF. The genes are TRBV5-4 and TRBJ2-1; 11 nucleotides line up with TRBD2. J was trimmed by 4 bases and V by 5 bases; bases with no gene match: 8. Germline CDR1 SGHNT, CDR2 YYREEE (reference sequence). This CDR3 spans 16 amino acids.

CDR3 region: CASSPRDRGNTEAFF. The CDR3 nucleotides read TGTGCCAGCTCACCCCGCGACAGGGGGAACACTGAAGCTTTCTTT. This chain joins TRBV18 and TRBJ1-1; TRBD1 matches 8 bases. The germline V gene has CDR1 KGHSH and CDR2 LQKENI. There are 15 residues in the CDR3. With V trimmed by 3 bases and J by 1 base, 4 bases remained unmatched. The full variable domain, in which reference TRBV18 and TRBJ1-1 provide the parts outside the CDR3, is NAGVMQNPRHLVRRRGQEARLRCSPMKGHSHVYWYRQLPEEGLKFMVYLQKENIIDESGMPKERFSAEFPKEGPSILRIQQVVRGDSAAYFCASSPRDRGNTEAFFGQGTRLTVV.

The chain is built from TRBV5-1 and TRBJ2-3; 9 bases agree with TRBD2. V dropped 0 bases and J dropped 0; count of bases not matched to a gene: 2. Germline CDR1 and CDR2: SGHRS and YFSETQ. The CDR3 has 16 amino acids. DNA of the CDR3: TGCGCCAGCAGCTTGGGGACTAGCGCGAGCACAGATACGCAGTATTTT. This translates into CASSLGTSASTDTQYF.

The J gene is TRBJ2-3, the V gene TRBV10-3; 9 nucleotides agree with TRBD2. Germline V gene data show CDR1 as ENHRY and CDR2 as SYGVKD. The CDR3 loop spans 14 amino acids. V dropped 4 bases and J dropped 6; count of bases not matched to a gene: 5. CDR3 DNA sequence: TGTGCCATCAGTGTCGCGGGGGGGCGGGATACGCAGTATTTT. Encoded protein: CAISVAGGRDTQYF.

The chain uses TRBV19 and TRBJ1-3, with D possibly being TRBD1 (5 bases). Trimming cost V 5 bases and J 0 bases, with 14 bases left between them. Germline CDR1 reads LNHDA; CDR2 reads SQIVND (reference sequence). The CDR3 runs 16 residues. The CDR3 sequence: CASSPGNVNSGNTIYF. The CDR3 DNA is TGTGCCAGTAGTCCAGGGAACGTTAACTCTGGAAACACCATATATTTT. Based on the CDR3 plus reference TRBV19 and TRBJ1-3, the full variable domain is DGGITQSPKYLFRKEGQNVTLSCEQNLNHDAMYWYRQDPGQGLRLIYYSQIVNDFQKGDIAEGYSVSREKKESFPLTVTSAQKNPTAFYLCASSPGNVNSGNTIYFGEGSWLTVV.

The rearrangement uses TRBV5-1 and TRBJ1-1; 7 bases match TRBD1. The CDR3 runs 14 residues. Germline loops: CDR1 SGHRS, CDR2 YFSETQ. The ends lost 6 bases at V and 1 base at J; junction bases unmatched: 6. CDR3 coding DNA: TGCGCCAGCACCAAGGGGGCGGGGAACACTGAAGCTTTCTTT. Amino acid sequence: CASTKGAGNTEAFF.

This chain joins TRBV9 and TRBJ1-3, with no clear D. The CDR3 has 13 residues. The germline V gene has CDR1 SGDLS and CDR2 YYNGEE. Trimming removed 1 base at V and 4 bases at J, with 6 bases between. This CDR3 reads CASSVFVGNTIYF. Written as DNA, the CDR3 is TGTGCCAGCAGCGTATTCGTGGGAAACACCATATATTTT.

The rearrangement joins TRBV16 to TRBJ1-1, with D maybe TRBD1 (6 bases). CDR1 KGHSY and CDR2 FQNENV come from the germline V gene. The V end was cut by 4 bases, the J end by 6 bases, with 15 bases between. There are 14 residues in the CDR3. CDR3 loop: CASSPTTGLAEAFF. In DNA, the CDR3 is TGTGCCAGCAGCCCAACCACAGGGTTAGCTGAAGCTTTCTTT.

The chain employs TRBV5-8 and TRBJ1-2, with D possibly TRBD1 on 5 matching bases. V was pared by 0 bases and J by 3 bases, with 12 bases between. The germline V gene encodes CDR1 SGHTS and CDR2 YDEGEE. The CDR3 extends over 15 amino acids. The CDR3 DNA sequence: TGTGCCAGCAGCTTGGCGGGTGACAGAGACTATGGCTACACCTTC. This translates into CASSLAGDRDYGYTF.

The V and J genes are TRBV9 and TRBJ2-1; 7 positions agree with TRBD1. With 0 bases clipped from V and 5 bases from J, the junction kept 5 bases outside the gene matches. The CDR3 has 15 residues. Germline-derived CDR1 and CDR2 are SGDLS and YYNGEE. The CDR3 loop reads CASSVARGPNNEQFF. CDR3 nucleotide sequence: TGTGCCAGCAGCGTAGCTAGGGGGCCAAACAATGAGCAGTTCTTC.

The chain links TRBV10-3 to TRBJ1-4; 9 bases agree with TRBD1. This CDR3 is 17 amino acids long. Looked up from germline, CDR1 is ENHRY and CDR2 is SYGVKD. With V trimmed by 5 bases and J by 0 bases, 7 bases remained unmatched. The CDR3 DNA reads TGTGCCATCAGTAAGGGACAGGGAGGAACAACTAATGAAAAACTGTTTTTT. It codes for CAISKGQGGTTNEKLFF.

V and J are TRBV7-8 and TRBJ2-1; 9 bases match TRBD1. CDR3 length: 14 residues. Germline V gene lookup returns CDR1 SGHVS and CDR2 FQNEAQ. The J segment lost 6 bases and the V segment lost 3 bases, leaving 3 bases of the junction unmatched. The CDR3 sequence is CASSFGTGSNEQFF. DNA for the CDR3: TGTGCCAGCAGCTTCGGGACAGGGTCCAATGAGCAGTTCTTC.

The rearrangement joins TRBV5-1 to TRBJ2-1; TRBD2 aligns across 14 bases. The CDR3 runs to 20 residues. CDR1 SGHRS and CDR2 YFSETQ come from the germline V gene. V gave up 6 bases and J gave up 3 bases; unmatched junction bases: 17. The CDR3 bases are TGCGCCAGCACCGAGAAGACTAGCGGGGGGGCGATGGAATTCTACAATGAGCAGTTCTTC. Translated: CASTEKTSGGAMEFYNEQFF.

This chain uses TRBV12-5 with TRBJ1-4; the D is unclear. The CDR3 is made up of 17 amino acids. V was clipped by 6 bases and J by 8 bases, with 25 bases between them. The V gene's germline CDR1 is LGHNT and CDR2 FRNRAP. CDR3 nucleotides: TGTGCTAGTGGGAATCCCCACTACTCCCGACCTGAGGAAAAACTGTTTTTT. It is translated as CASGNPHYSRPEEKLFF.

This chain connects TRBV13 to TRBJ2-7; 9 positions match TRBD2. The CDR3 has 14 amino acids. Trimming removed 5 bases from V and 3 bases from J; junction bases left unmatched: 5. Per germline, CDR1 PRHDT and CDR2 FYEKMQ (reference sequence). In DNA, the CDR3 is TGTGCCAGCAGCCCCCGACTAGCGGTCTACGAGCAGTACTTC. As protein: CASSPRLAVYEQYF. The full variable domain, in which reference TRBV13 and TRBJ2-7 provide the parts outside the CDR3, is AAGVIQSPRHLIKEKRETATLKCYPIPRHDTVYWYQQGPGQDPQFLISFYEKMQSDKGSIPDRFSAQQFSDYHSELNMSSLELGDSALYFCASSPRLAVYEQYFGPGTRLTVT.

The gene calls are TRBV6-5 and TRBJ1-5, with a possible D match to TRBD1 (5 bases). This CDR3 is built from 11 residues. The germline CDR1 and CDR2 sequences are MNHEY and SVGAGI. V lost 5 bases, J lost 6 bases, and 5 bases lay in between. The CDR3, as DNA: TGTGCCAGCAGTAGGGGTCAGCCCCAGCATTTT. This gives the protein CASSRGQPQHF.